Listed below are T cell receptor beta chains from one sample, sequenced in a study of T cell responses to AZD1222 COVID-19 vaccine. Assay used: immunoSEQ multiplex PCR; TCRdb lists only in-frame clones, some missing. The sample records tens of thousands of clones, roughly 86% being singletons. The sample here was peripheral blood, taken 28 days after the second AZD1222 dose. The receptor source for this set is an adult who received the AZD1222 COVID-19 vaccine. The CDR3 runs from the conserved cysteine through the conserved F or W. The order of the fields is V gene, J gene, clone size, D gene, CDR3 DNA, CDR3 protein. D genes are given only for firm matches. Only part of the rows carry a size: once, few, many, or a class if the clone is expanded.

TRBV7-8	TRBJ2-7	-	-	TGTGCCAGCAGCTTAGGGGGCCGCTACGAGCAGTACTTC	CASSLGGRYEQYF
TRBV15	TRBJ1-2	-	-	TGTGCCACCAGCAGAGAAAAGGGCCGGTGGTTCTATGGCTACACCTTC	CATSREKGRWFYGYTF
TRBV6-4	TRBJ1-5	-	TRBD1	TGTGCCAGCAGTGACTCGACAGGGGGCAATCAGCCCCAGCATTTT	CASSDSTGGNQPQHF
TRBV5-1	TRBJ1-1	-	-	TGCGCCAGCAGCTTGGTTGGTTTTGGCACTGAAGCTTTCTTT	CASSLVGFGTEAFF
TRBV19	TRBJ1-6	-	-	TGTGCCAGTCGAGAGACAGCCTATAATTCACCCCTCCACTTT	CASRETAYNSPLHF
TRBV30	TRBJ1-2	-	TRBD1	TGTGCCTGGAGGGACAGGGGCTACACCTTC	CAWRDRGYTF
TRBV3-1/TRBV3-2	TRBJ1-6	-	-	TGTGCCAGCAGCCAAGGGGGAGGGAATTCACCCCTCCACTTT	CASSQGGGNSPLHF
TRBV9	TRBJ2-7	-	-	TGTGCCAGCAGCGTAGCTCCCAAATCCTACGAGCAGTACTTC	CASSVAPKSYEQYF
TRBV6-4	TRBJ2-3	once	-	TGTGCCAGCAGTCAAGGTGGGCAGTTGCCCACAGATACGCAGTATTTT	CASSQGGQLPTDTQYF
TRBV7-2	TRBJ1-1	-	TRBD1	TGTGCCAGCAGCTTAGGGACAGGGAGAGACACTGAAGCTTTCTTT	CASSLGTGRDTEAFF
TRBV6-5	TRBJ1-1	few	-	TGTGCCAGCAGTAAGGGGTTGGGTGGGGGCACTGAAGCTTTCTTT	CASSKGLGGGTEAFF
TRBV10-2	TRBJ2-3	-	TRBD2	TGCGCCAGCAGTGAAAGCGGGAACGCAGATACGCAGTATTTT	CASSESGNADTQYF
TRBV3-1/TRBV3-2	TRBJ1-5	-	-	TGTGCCAGCAGCCAAGATCTTAGGCGGCCGGCCAGGGGTAGCAATCAGCCCCAGCATTTT	CASSQDLRRPARGSNQPQHF
TRBV19	TRBJ1-2	-	-	TGTGCCAGTAGTTTTATTAACTATGGCTACACCTTC	CASSFINYGYTF
TRBV18	TRBJ2-3	-	-	TGTGCCAGCTCACCATCCGATACGCAGTATTTT	CASSPSDTQYF